One and the same sample provided the 9 T cell receptor beta chains below, sequenced in a study of T cells in tuberculosis. Method: immunoSEQ multiplex PCR; TCRdb's copy keeps in-frame clones and lacks some. Of over 20,000 clones listed, about 96% were seen once; the top ten hold 6.2%. Sequencing used PBMCs. Receptors were obtained from a donor aged 5-35 years with latent tuberculosis or without tuberculosis infection.

The chain joins TRBV7-8 to TRBJ1-1; D gene unclear. Germline V gene lookup returns CDR1 SGHVS and CDR2 FQNEAQ. The CDR3 is 13 residues long. Trimming removed 3 bases from V and 3 bases from J, with 8 bases in between. In DNA, the CDR3 is TGTGCCAGCAGCTTCGGTCTAGACACTGAAGCTTTCTTT. Translated, it gives CASSFGLDTEAFF.

Only one count was recorded for this clone. The rearrangement uses TRBV27 and TRBJ2-7; 12 bases match TRBD1. This CDR3 region has 15 residues. J was trimmed by 0 bases and V by 4 bases; bases with no gene match: 1. CDR1 is MNHEY, CDR2 SMNVEV, per germline (reference sequence). The CDR3 spells CASSSGQGASYEQYF. The DNA of the CDR3 is TGTGCCAGCAGTTCGGGACAGGGGGCCTCCTACGAGCAGTACTTC.

The chain links TRBV9 to TRBJ2-4, with D possibly TRBD2 on 5 matching bases. The CDR3 is 18 amino acids. The V gene's germline CDR1 is SGDLS and CDR2 YYNGEE. V shed 2 bases and J shed 0 bases, with 18 bases lying between them. The CDR3 sequence is CASSVGGLGTIAKNIQYF. As DNA, the CDR3 is TGTGCCAGCAGCGTTGGAGGATTGGGTACAATAGCCAAAAACATTCAGTACTTC.

The chain is built from TRBV5-6 and TRBJ2-7, with a weak D call TRBD2 (5 bases). Germline lookup yields CDR1 SGHDT and CDR2 YYEEEE. The CDR3 extends over 16 amino acids. Deletions cut 1 base from V and 0 bases from J, with 14 bases between. The CDR3 nucleotides are TGTGCCAGCAGCTTGCGGTTTCTAGCTGGCTCCTACGAGCAGTACTTC. This sequence encodes CASSLRFLAGSYEQYF.

The V and J genes are TRBV5-1 and TRBJ1-2; 7 positions match TRBD1. The CDR3 has 12 residues. V lost 6 bases and J lost 7; bases outside the gene matches: 6. Germline V gene lookup returns CDR1 SGHRS and CDR2 YFSETQ. CDR3 nucleotide sequence: TGCGCCAGCATGACAGGGAGTGGTGGCTACACCTTC. Translation gives CASMTGSGGYTF.

The chain combines TRBV19 with TRBJ1-5; D unresolved. The CDR3 spans 13 residues. Trimming cost V 3 bases and J 4 bases, with 7 bases left between them. Per the germline V gene, CDR1 is LNHDA and CDR2 is SQIVND (reference sequence). CDR3 bases: TGTGCCAGTAGTATCGCCGGGAATCAGCCCCAGCATTTT. Translated, it gives CASSIAGNQPQHF.

CDR3 sequence (DNA): TGTGCCAGCAGCCGACAGGGTTATTATGGCTACACCTTC. Translating gives CASSRQGYYGYTF. This chain connects TRBV6-5 to TRBJ1-2; TRBD1 matches at 7 bases. From germline, CDR1 is MNHEY and CDR2 SVGAGI. The CDR3 spans 13 residues. V lost 6 bases, J lost 5 bases, and 6 bases stayed unmatched.

This chain joins TRBV25-1 and TRBJ2-5, with D tentatively TRBD2 (5 bases). This CDR3 has 15 residues. Germline V gives CDR1 MGHDK, CDR2 SYGVNS. The ends were cut back, 4 bases at V and 5 bases at J, with 17 bases in the middle. This CDR3 is CASSARAPRGETQYF. CDR3 nucleotide sequence: TGTGCCAGCAGTGCCAGAGCCCCTCGAGGGGAGACCCAGTACTTC.

The chain combines TRBV11-2 with TRBJ2-2; D is possibly TRBD1 (5 bases). The CDR3 has 16 residues. The germline CDR1 and CDR2 sequences are SGHAT and FQNNGV. Trimming left V 0 bases short and J 0 bases short, with 8 bases between. CDR3 DNA: TGTGCCAGCAGCTTAGAATTAGGGGCGAACACCGGGGAGCTGTTTTTT. Residues: CASSLELGANTGELFF.